Sequencing of this TCR beta chain was carried out in a study of tumor-infiltrating lymphocytes in localized non-small cell lung cancer. Some clones are missing from TCRdb's copy, which holds only in-frame ones; the method was immunoSEQ multiplex PCR. This sample has about 6,600 clones, with around 70% found just once. The CDR3 extends over 13 amino acids. The germline CDR1 and CDR2 sequences are MNHNY and SVGAGI (reference sequence). V was trimmed by 8 bases and J by 9 bases, leaving 17 bases between them. On this clone: Its antigen is unknown.

Findings and limits, study-wide: Immunotypes IM1 and IM2 had similar TCR-derived T-cell fractions. Different pieces of the same tissue went to different assays, confounding technical variation with intratumor heterogeneity.

The sample consisted of lung tumor tissue. J is TRBJ2-4 and V is TRBV6-6; TRBD1 or TRBD2 may be the D gene (6 bases each). This receptor was taken from a human donor with non-small cell lung cancer. CDR3 nucleotide sequence: TGTGCCAGCCGAGGGGGGTGGGTAAGCATTCAGTACTTC. Translation gives CASRGGWVSIQYF.